The entry below gives a single TCR beta chain sequence along with its context. Which antigen it targets is not known. No base quality values were provided; no much bigger clone lies one nucleotide off. The entry originates in a study of T cell responses to AZD1222 COVID-19 vaccine (dated by TCRdb to the early 2020s). For the wider study: Because spike-specific TCR depth and breadth did not differ between the two schedules, AZD1222 recipients who got a second dose at roughly 4 weeks were pooled with those who got a second dose at roughly 12 weeks. TCR sequencing covered approximately 230 trial participants: 207 given two doses of AZD1222 and 26 given two doses of MenACWY control vaccine. Trial participants were enrolled by age into 18-55, 56-69 and 70-plus year subgroups, with around 140, 26 and 57 TCR-sequenced participants respectively.

V is clipped by 8 bases and J by 10 bases, and the sequence between their germline boundaries is 17 bases long. Its CDR3 holds 13 amino acids, cysteine through phenylalanine. Here the CDR3 DNA is all that survives: 39 bases in frame from base 1. Looking up the germline V gene (reference sequence) yields CDR1 MNHEY and CDR2 SMNVEV. General study outcomes and caveats: Reportedly, almost half of the unique spike-specific TCRs recognized epitopes lying outside the regions that are mutated in the B.1.351 and B.1.1.7 variants. No day 14 peak-response samples were available, so repertoires were characterized only after the peak T cell response. After two AZD1222 doses, both the breadth and the depth of spike-specific TCRs were significantly higher than at day 0 and than in MenACWY recipients. Participants were mostly white British and included more females than males, and it was suggested by the authors that clonal diversity may have been underestimated. Conclusions about previously exposed vaccinees are limited because only five to seven AZD1222 recipients were SARS-CoV-2 seropositive at baseline. The 56-69-year group was small, and its depth increase did not reach significance, likely because of low power. Vaccine-associated CD4 TCRs spanned the whole spike protein, with dominant responses in regions 160-218 and 743-854.

This specimen's time point label, per the study, means: baseline before first vaccination. The vaccinee samples were drawn from two UK trials, COV001 and COV002, one of which was a single-blind randomized controlled phase 2/3 trial testing AZD1222 (ChAdOx1 nCoV-19) in healthy adults. For TCRbeta chain sequencing, PBMC samples were collected from trial participants at day 0 and at day 28 after the second dose. The CDR3 regions of human TCRbeta chains were analyzed by immunosequencing. For the original study's pipeline: TCRs in the repertoires were matched against a reference library of SARS-CoV-2-specific TCRs that had been generated with the MIRA antigen-specificity platform. Breadth was defined as the fraction of unique TCRs that were SARS-CoV-2-associated. Depth was defined as the fraction of total T cells that were SARS-CoV-2-associated. Using the MIRA data, every spike-specific TCR was mapped to the spike region that the TCR reacted to and assigned to either a CD4 or a CD8 class. Log10-transformed breadth and depth values were compared by one-way ANOVA with Sidak's multiple comparisons tests. TCRdb holds this immuneACCESS table with in-frame rearrangements only. Some clones are missing; in checked studies, unresolved V genes explain under half, and the rest has no known cause. D and trimming come from the DNA, and the V and J calls and clone size come from that table. Across this sample there are around 170,000 clones, with approximately 90% seen only once. Roughly 0.99% of the sample is in the top ten clones.

Specimen: peripheral blood, collected on day 0 of AZD1222 vaccination. The sequence was obtained from an adult in good health. The receptor chain draws on TRBV27 and TRBJ1-4; matching of 6 bases hints at TRBD1 as the D gene. The DNA is TGTGCCAGCGGCTACAGGGAAGGGGGAAAACTGTTTTTT. It is translated as CASGYREGGKLFF.